This T cell receptor beta chain comes out of a study of blood T cell repertoires in COVID-19. In the authors' workflow: Reference gene primers were amplified, and this amplification served to estimate nucleated cell counts. The repertoire was sequenced with immunoSEQ multiplex PCR; TCRdb's copy has only in-frame clones and lacks some. V and J calls plus clone size are reproduced from that table; the DNA served to infer D and trimming. Of approximately 210,000 clones listed, around four fifths were seen once; the top ten hold around 0.93%. The CDR3 totals 16 residues. CDR1 is KGHSH and CDR2 is LQKENI in the germline V gene. Trimming took off 3 bases at V and 0 bases at J, with 14 bases between the two ends.

The chain recombines TRBV18 with TRBJ1-2, with unresolved D. The clonotype originates from a man in his sixties with COVID-19, enrolled during active disease. The sequencing input was peripheral blood. CDR3 DNA: TGTGCCAGCTCACCTACACCTCCAACCACTAACTATGGCTACACCTTC. This translates into CASSPTPPTTNYGYTF.